Sequencing of this TCR beta chain was carried out in a study of T cells in tumors after PD-1 blockade. Study in general: Patients received pembrolizumab 200 mg every 3 weeks or cemiplimab 350 mg every 2 weeks. During anti-PD-1 treatment, some patients continued daily vismodegib 150 mg.

Libraries were prepared by immunoSEQ multiplex PCR; TCRdb keeps only in-frame clonotypes and omits some of them. In the table there are 61,000 or so clones, just under 80% of which are singletons. Genomic DNA template from tumor biopsies or peripheral blood, roughly 616 ng to 6,500 ng input. Trimming left V 4 bases short and J 2 bases short, with 17 bases between. The CDR3 spans 16 residues. Germline CDR1 reads SGHNT; CDR2 reads YYREEE (reference sequence). The receptor was isolated from a human donor with basal cell carcinoma. The material was PBMCs, obtained before anti-PD-1 treatment. This chain uses TRBV5-4 with TRBJ2-3, with a weak D call TRBD2 (7 bases). CDR3 amino acids: CASSPGASGYTDTQYF. The CDR3 bases are TGTGCCAGCAGCCCGGGGGCTAGCGGATACACAGATACGCAGTATTTT.